Presented here are 16 T cell receptor beta chains from one specimen sequenced in a study of blood T cells in healthy people across ages. The use of a sample-barcoded 5' primer and a J-beta primer mix characterized a second PCR of roughly 7 to 12 cycles. MiXCR, run by TCRdb on the 5' RACE reads, gives a single entry per CDR3 protein. Among 1.5 million to 1.8 million distinct CDR3 sequences, around 40% were seen once, and the ten largest hold more than 4%. The sequenced material came from blood. These receptors originate from a young woman in good health.

This clonotype was observed a handful of times. The chain's CDR3 is CSARDQAGGYEQYF. In DNA, the CDR3 is TGCAGTGCTAGAGATCAAGCGGGTGGGTACGAGCAGTACTTC. The chain uses TRBV20-1 and TRBJ2-4; tentatively, D is TRBD2 (6 bases). The closer fit of TRBJ2-7 to the DNA end suggests the J call may be wrong. This CDR3 region has 14 residues. The germline V gene has CDR1 DFQATT and CDR2 SNEGSKA (reference sequence).

The V call is TRBV24-1, the J call TRBJ2-1; the match to TRBD2 covers 15 bases. The V and J ends lost 1 base and 7 bases, in that order; junction bases with no gene match: 1. The CDR3 is 16 residues long. Per germline, CDR1 KGHDR and CDR2 SFDVKD. The CDR3 sequence is CATSDFGTSGRNEQFF. The CDR3 coding sequence is TGTGCCACCAGTGATTTCGGGACTAGCGGGAGGAATGAGCAGTTCTTC.

The CDR3 DNA is TGTGCCAGCAGTTACTCGACTCAGGACTTGCGCGAGCAGTTCTTC. It translates to CASSYSTQDLREQFF. The chain employs TRBV6-5 and TRBJ2-1, with D possibly matching TRBD2 (5 bases). The V and J ends lost 0 bases and 10 bases respectively, with 16 bases between them. The CDR3 is 15 amino acids. The germline gives CDR1 MNHEY, CDR2 SVGAGI.

This clonotype appeared a few times. The chain carries TRBV29-1 and TRBJ2-3; 8 nucleotides line up with TRBD2. The CDR3 runs to 14 residues. The ends lost 2 bases at V and 5 bases at J; junction bases unmatched: 6. Germline CDR1 reads SQVTM; CDR2 reads ANQGSEA. In DNA form, the CDR3 reads TGCAGCGTTGAAAGTGGCGGGGGGATAGATACGCAGTATTTT. Its translation is CSVESGGGIDTQYF.

The gene calls are TRBV6-2 or TRBV6-3 and TRBJ1-4; D possibly corresponds to TRBD1 (5 bases). In germline, CDR1 is MNHEY, CDR2 SVGEGT. V was trimmed by 4 bases and J by 5 bases, leaving 11 bases between them. The CDR3 contains 14 residues. CDR3 sequence: CASSFRDQNEKLFF. The CDR3 nucleotides are TGTGCCAGCAGTTTCCGGGACCAAAATGAAAAACTGTTTTTT.

DNA for the CDR3: TGTGCCATCAGTGAGGAGACAACGTGGGAGACCCAGTTCTTC. It encodes CAISEETTWETQFF. The J gene is TRBJ2-5, the V gene TRBV10-3; possibly TRBD2 for D (5 bases). The DNA end lines up better with TRBJ2-1; the J call may be wrong. The CDR3 spans 14 residues. CDR1 ENHRY and CDR2 SYGVKD come from the germline V gene.

V usage is TRBV7-3 and J usage is TRBJ2-3; TRBD2 matches 12 bases. Trimming at V came to 5 bases and at J to 8 bases, leaving 11 bases not matched to a gene. Germline CDR1 SGHTA, CDR2 FQGTGA. The CDR3 runs to 16 residues. This CDR3 is CASSPRSSGRGGTQYF. The CDR3 nucleotides are TGTGCCAGCAGCCCCCGCTCTAGCGGGAGGGGGGGTACGCAGTATTTT.

The chain links TRBV6-6 to TRBJ1-1; D is possibly TRBD1 (5 bases). This CDR3 contains 13 residues. The V gene's germline CDR1 is MNHNY and CDR2 SVGAGI (reference sequence). The V end was cut by 5 bases, the J end by 4 bases, with 11 bases between. The DNA of the CDR3 is TGTGCCAGCAGTGACTGGGGGAGCACTGAAGCTTTCTTT. Encoded protein: CASSDWGSTEAFF.

The chain couples TRBV3-1 to TRBJ1-4; no clear D gene. The germline V and J ends were trimmed by 6 bases and 0 bases, with 32 bases remaining between them. The CDR3 has 22 residues. CDR1 is LGHDT and CDR2 is YNNKEL in the germline V gene (reference sequence). Here the CDR3 DNA reads TGTGCCAGCAGGGCTCAGGAGCAGGCCAAGGTCCCCCTCCGAGCAACTAATGAAAAACTGTTTTTT. It translates to CASRAQEQAKVPLRATNEKLFF. The full variable domain, in which reference TRBV3-1 and TRBJ1-4 provide the parts outside the CDR3, is DTAVSQTPKYLVTQMGNDKSIKCEQNLGHDTMYWYKQDSKKFLKIMFSYNNKELIINETVPNRFSPKSPDKAHLNLHINSLELGDSAVYFCASRAQEQAKVPLRATNEKLFFGSGTQLSVL.

This clonotype was observed a few times. This chain joins TRBV29-1 and TRBJ1-2; tentative D call: TRBD1 (5 bases). CDR3 length: 12 amino acids. In germline, CDR1 is SQVTM, CDR2 ANQGSEA. V shed 7 bases and J shed 0 bases, with 9 bases lying between them. In DNA, the CDR3 is TGCAGCGGCGGGGGGGCTAACTATGGCTACACCTTC. It yields the protein CSGGGANYGYTF.

The chain carries TRBV9 and TRBJ2-1; 7 positions agree with TRBD1. This CDR3 comprises 12 residues. From germline, CDR1 is SGDLS and CDR2 YYNGEE. The trim removed 3 bases at V and 9 bases at J, leaving 3 bases unmatched. The CDR3 region is CASSEQGTEQFF. CDR3 bases: TGTGCCAGCAGCGAACAGGGGACTGAGCAGTTCTTC.

The genes are TRBV7-2 and TRBJ2-6; D remains unclear. Between the trimmed V and J ends, which lost 7 bases and 4 bases, there was a span of 8 bases. The CDR3 loop spans 13 amino acids. CDR1 is SGHTA, CDR2 FQGNSA, per germline. CDR3 in amino acids: CASKSAGANVLTF. The CDR3, as DNA: TGTGCCAGCAAAAGTGCAGGGGCCAACGTCCTGACTTTC.

The CDR3 nucleotides read TGCAGTGCTAGAGGACCAAAGCTGTTTTTT. It is translated as CSARGPKLFF. V usage is TRBV20-1 and J usage is TRBJ2-2; no reliable D call. Germline values: CDR1 DFQATT, CDR2 SNEGSKA (reference sequence). V lost 1 base and J 12 bases, leaving 6 bases between the germline ends. CDR3 length equals 10 residues.

The J gene is TRBJ1-2, the V gene TRBV4-3; D is undetermined. The CDR3 consists of 14 residues. V lost 1 base and J 8 bases, leaving 14 bases between the germline ends. Per germline, CDR1 LGHNA and CDR2 YSLEER. For the CDR3, the DNA is TGCGCCAGCAGCCAAGTTAACAGTATGAGAGGCTACACCTTC. Amino acid sequence: CASSQVNSMRGYTF.

With regard to this clonotype: A much larger clone lies a single base off, so this may be a read error. The chain recombines TRBV4-3 with TRBJ2-1; D might be TRBD1 or TRBD2, each matching 5 bases. This CDR3 region has 15 residues. V was trimmed by 5 bases and J by 8 bases, leaving 19 bases between them. Germline CDR1 and CDR2: LGHNA and YSLEER. In DNA form, the CDR3 reads TGCGCCAGCAGCATCGAGGGACCAGCAATGGATGAGCAGTTCTTC. Encoded protein: CASSIEGPAMDEQFF.

This clonotype was seen more than once but under ten times. The rearrangement links TRBV4-3 to TRBJ2-3, with 12 bases fitting TRBD2. The junction had 5 bases not matched to a gene; V was cut back by 2 bases and J by 2 bases. The CDR3 has 17 residues. Germline-derived CDR1 and CDR2 are LGHNA and YSLEER. The CDR3: CASSQRLAGDVTDTQYF. The CDR3 nucleotides are TGCGCCAGCAGCCAAAGACTAGCGGGGGATGTCACAGATACGCAGTATTTT.